This T cell receptor (beta chain) was found in a study of long-term antiretroviral therapy in people with HIV. Study outcomes and limitations: Unavailable data included ART adherence, viral resistance and therapy changes (switches in treatment). Compared with controls, HIV repertoires showed narrower CDR3 length ranges. All blood samples came from the years 2004 to 2017, possibly under older ART regimens.

With respect to this clone: As yet, its antigen is unknown.

The V gene's germline CDR1 is SGHTA and CDR2 FQGNSA. The CDR3 length is 13 residues. V gave up 6 bases and J gave up 0 bases, with 8 bases separating them. immunoSEQ v3.0 was run at survey level. Repertoires were generated with immunoSEQ multiplex PCR, while TCRdb's copy carries only in-frame clones and drops some. Counted here are about 36,000 clones, around 80% occurring once; the ten biggest clones make up around 6.5%. The source material was unsorted PBMCs, sampled 0.6 years after starting antiretroviral therapy. J is TRBJ2-5 and V is TRBV7-2; D is perhaps TRBD2 (5 bases). The source of this sequence is a man between 18 and 35 years old with HIV. The CDR3 DNA sequence: TGTGCCAGCAGGACTACAGACCAAGAGACCCAGTACTTC. Protein: CASRTTDQETQYF.